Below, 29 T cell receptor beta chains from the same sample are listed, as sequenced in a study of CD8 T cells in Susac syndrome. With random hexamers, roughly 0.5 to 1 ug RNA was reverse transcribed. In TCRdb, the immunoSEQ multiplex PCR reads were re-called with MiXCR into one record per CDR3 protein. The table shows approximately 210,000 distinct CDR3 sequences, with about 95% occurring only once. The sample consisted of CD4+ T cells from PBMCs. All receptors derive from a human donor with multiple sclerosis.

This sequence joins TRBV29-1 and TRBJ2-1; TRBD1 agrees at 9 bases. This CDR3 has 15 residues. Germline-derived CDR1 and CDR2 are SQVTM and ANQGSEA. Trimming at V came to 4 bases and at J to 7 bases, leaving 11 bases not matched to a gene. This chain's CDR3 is CSVAAGTGRLNEQFF. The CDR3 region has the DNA TGCAGCGTTGCGGCGGGGACAGGGAGGTTAAATGAGCAGTTCTTC.

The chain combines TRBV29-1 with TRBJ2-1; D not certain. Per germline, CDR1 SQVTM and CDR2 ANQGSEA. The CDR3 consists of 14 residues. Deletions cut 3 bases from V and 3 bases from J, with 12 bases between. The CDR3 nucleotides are TGCAGCGTTGATGTTGGCCAGAGCTACAATGAGCAGTTCTTC. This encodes CSVDVGQSYNEQFF.

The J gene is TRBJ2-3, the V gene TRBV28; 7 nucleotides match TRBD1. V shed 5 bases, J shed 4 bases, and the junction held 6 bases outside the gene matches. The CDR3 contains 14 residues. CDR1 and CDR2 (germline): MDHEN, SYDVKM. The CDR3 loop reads CASSLWTGPDTQYF. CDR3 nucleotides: TGTGCCAGCAGTCTCTGGACAGGCCCAGATACGCAGTATTTT.

CDR3 region: CASSSSAVNYGYTF. The CDR3 DNA follows: TGTGCCAGCAGCTCGTCGGCCGTGAACTATGGCTACACCTTC. This sequence joins TRBV7-2 and TRBJ1-2, with D hard to call. V lost 4 bases to trimming and J lost 2 bases, with 11 bases between them. This CDR3 has 14 amino acids. The V gene's germline CDR1 is SGHTA and CDR2 FQGNSA.

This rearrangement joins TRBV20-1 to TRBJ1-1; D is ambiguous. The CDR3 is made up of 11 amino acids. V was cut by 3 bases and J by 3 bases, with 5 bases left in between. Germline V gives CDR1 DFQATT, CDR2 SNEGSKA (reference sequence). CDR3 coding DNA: TGCAGTGCTAGTATGGACACTGAAGCTTTCTTT. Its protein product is CSASMDTEAFF.

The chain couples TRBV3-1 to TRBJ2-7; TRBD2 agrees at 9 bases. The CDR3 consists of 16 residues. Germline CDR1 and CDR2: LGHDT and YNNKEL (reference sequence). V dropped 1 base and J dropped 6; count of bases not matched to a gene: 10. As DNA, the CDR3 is TGTGCCAGCAGCCAAGGTGTTAGCGGGAGTTATGGCGAGCAGTACTTC. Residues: CASSQGVSGSYGEQYF.

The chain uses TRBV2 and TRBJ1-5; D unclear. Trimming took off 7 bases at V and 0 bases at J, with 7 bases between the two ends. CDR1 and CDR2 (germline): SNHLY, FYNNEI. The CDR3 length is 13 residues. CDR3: CASTWDSNQPQHF. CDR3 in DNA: TGTGCCAGCACATGGGATAGCAATCAGCCCCAGCATTTT.

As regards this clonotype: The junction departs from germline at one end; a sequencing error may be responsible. CDR3 in DNA: TGTGCCAGCAGTCTGGGGGCGGGGGCTGCTTTC. Residues: CASSLGAGAAF. This chain uses TRBV12-3 or TRBV12-4 with TRBJ2-7, with D possibly TRBD2 on 7 matching bases. The CDR3 is 11 amino acids.

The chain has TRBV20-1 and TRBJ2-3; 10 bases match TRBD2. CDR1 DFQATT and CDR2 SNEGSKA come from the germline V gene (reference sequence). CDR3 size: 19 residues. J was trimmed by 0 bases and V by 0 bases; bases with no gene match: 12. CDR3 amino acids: CSARDTHWTSGTSTDTQYF. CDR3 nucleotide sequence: TGCAGTGCTAGAGATACCCACTGGACTAGCGGCACTAGCACAGATACGCAGTATTTT.

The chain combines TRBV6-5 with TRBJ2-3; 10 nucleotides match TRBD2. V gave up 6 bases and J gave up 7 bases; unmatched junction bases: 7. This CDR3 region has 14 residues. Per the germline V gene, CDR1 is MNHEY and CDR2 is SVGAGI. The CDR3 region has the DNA TGTGCCAGCAGGGCGAATAGCGGGAGGTATACGCAGTATTTT. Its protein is CASRANSGRYTQYF.

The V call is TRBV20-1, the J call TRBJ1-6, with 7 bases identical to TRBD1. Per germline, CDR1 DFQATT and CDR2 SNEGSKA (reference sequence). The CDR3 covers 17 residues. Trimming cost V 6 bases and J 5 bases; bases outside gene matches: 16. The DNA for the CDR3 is TGCAGTGCCAGTACCCTCAGGGGGGTTAACGATAATTCACCCCTCCACTTT. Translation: CSASTLRGVNDNSPLHF.

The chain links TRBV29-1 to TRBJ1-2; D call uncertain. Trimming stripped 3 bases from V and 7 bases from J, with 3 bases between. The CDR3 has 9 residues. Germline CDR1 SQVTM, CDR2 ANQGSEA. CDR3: CSVEGGYTF. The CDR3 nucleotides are TGCAGCGTTGAGGGTGGCTACACCTTC.

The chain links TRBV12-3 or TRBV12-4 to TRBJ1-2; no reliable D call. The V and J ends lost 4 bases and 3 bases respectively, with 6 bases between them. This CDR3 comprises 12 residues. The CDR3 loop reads CASSSQDYGYTF. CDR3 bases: TGTGCCAGCAGTTCGCAAGACTATGGCTACACCTTC.

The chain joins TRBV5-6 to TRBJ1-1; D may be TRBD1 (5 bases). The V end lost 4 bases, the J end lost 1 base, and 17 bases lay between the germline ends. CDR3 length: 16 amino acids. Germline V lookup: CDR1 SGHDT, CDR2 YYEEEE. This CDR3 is CASSKGPPGRNTEAFF. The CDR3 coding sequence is TGTGCCAGCAGCAAGGGACCCCCTGGCAGGAACACTGAAGCTTTCTTT.

The CDR3 sequence is CSVEILAGVNEQFF. CDR3 bases: TGCAGCGTTGAAATCCTAGCGGGAGTAAATGAGCAGTTCTTC. The rearrangement joins TRBV29-1 to TRBJ2-1; 10 bases fit TRBD2. Germline CDR1 is SQVTM and CDR2 is ANQGSEA. The CDR3 length is 14 residues. Trimming removed 2 bases from V and 7 bases from J; junction bases left unmatched: 5.

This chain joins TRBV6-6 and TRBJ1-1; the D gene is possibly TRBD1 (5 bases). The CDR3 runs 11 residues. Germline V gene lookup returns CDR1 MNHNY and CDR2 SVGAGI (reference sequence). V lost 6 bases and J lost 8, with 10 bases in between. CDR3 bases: TGTGCCAGCAGCTGGGGGAGCGAAGCTTTCTTT. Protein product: CASSWGSEAFF.

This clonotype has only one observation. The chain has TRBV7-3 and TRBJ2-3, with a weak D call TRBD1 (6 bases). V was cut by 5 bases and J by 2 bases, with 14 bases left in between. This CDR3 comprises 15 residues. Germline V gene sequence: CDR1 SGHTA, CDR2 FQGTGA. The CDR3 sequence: CASSHPGQNTDTQYF. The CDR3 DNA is TGTGCCAGCAGCCACCCGGGACAAAACACAGATACGCAGTATTTT.

The CDR3 spells CSATDSYNEQFF. In DNA form, the CDR3 reads TGCAGTGCTACAGACAGTTACAATGAGCAGTTCTTC. The genes are TRBV20-1 and TRBJ2-1, with D perhaps TRBD1 (5 bases). The ends were cut back, 4 bases at V and 4 bases at J, with 8 bases in the middle. CDR3 length: 12 amino acids. Per germline, CDR1 DFQATT and CDR2 SNEGSKA (reference sequence).

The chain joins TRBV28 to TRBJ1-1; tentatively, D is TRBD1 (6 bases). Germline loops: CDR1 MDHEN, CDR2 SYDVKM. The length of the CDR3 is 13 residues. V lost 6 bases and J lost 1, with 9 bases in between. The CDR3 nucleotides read TGTGCCAGCAGAATGGGACAGAACACTGAAGCTTTCTTT. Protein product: CASRMGQNTEAFF.

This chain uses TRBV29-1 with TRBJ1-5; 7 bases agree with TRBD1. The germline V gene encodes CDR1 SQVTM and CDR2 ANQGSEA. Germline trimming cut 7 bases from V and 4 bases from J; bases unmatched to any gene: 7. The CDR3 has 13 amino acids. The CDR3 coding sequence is TGCAGCGCTGGTCGGGACAGAAATCAGCCCCAGCATTTT. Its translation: CSAGRDRNQPQHF.

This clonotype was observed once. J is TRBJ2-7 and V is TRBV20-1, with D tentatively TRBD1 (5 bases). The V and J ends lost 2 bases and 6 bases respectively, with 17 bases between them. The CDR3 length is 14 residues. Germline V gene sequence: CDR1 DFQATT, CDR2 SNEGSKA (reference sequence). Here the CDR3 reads CSARTPGRVGEQYF. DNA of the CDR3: TGCAGTGCTAGAACCCCTGGCAGGGTGGGCGAGCAGTACTTC.

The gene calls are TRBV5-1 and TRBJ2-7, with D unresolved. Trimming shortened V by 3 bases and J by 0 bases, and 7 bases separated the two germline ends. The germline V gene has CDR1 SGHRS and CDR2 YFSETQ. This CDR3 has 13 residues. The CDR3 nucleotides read TGCGCCAGCAGCTCGGTAGCCTCCTACGAGCAGTACTTC. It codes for CASSSVASYEQYF.

The CDR3 DNA is TGCAGCGTGGGTCTAGCGGGAGGTCGGGAGACCCAGTACTTC. This sequence encodes CSVGLAGGRETQYF. This chain joins TRBV29-1 and TRBJ2-5; 11 bases line up with TRBD2. The germline gives CDR1 SQVTM, CDR2 ANQGSEA. The CDR3 is 14 amino acids. The ends lost 6 bases at V and 5 bases at J; junction bases unmatched: 8.

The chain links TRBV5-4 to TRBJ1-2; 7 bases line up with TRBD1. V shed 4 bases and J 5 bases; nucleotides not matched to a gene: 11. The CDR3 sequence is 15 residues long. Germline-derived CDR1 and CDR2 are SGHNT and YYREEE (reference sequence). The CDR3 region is CASSTGPGQQYGYTF. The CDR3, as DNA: TGTGCCAGCAGCACGGGCCCGGGACAGCAATATGGCTACACCTTC.

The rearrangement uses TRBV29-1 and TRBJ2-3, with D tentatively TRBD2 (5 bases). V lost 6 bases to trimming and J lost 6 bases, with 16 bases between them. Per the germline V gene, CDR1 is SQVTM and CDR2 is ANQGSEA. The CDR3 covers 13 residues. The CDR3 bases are TGCAGCGTGGCCCATTTCCGCGGGGATACGCAGTATTTT. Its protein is CSVAHFRGDTQYF.

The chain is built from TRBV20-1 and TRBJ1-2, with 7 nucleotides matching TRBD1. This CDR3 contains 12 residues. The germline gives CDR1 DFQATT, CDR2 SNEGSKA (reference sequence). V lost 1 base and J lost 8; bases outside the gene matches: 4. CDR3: CSARGDSGGYTF. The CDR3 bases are TGCAGTGCTAGAGGGGACAGTGGGGGCTACACCTTC.

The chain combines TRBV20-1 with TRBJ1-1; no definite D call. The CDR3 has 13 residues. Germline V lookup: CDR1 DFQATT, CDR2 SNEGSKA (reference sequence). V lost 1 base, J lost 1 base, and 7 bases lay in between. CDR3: CSARADSNTEAFF. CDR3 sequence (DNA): TGCAGTGCTAGAGCGGATTCGAACACTGAAGCTTTCTTT.

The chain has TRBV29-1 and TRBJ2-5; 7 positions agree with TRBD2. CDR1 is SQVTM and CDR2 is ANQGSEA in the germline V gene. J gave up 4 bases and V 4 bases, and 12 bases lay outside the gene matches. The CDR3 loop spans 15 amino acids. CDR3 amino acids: CSVAGGDGGRETQYF. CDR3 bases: TGCAGCGTTGCTGGGGGGGACGGTGGTAGAGAGACCCAGTACTTC.

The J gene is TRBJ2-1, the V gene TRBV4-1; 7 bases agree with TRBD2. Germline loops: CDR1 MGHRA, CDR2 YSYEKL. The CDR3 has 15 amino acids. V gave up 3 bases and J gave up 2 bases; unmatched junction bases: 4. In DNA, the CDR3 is TGCGCCAGCAGCCAGGCTAGCGGAGCCTACAATGAGCAGTTCTTC. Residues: CASSQASGAYNEQFF.